This T cell receptor (beta chain) was recovered during a study of Graves' ophthalmopathy and Graves' hyperthyroidism. The authors enrolled newly diagnosed hyperthyroidism patients aged 18 to 65 with under 2 months' duration. Other autoimmune diseases, uncontrolled infections, pregnancy and lactation each led to patient exclusion. Diagnosis used clinical symptoms, serum thyroxine, TRAb, thyroid ultrasound and orbital computed tomography. This clonotype was seen a single time. The study amplified TCR beta CDR3 regions using RNA transcripts. First-round RT-PCR employed HTBI primers, with a second-round multiplex PCR after it. Via MiXCR, TCRdb re-called the multiplex PCR reads, giving one row per CDR3 protein. The sample lists 900,000 to 1,200,000 distinct CDR3 sequences; roughly 35% were seen once. The receptor was isolated from an adult man with Graves' hyperthyroidism. The sequenced material came from peripheral blood or thyroid tissue (not recorded which).

The CDR3 spells CASRYRVEVLTYEQYF. The DNA of the CDR3 is TGTGCCAGTAGGTATAGGGTCGAGGTGTTGACCTACGAGCAGTACTTC. The chain joins TRBV19 to TRBJ2-7; no clear D gene. The ends were cut back, 6 bases at V and 2 bases at J, with 20 bases in the middle. From germline, CDR1 is LNHDA and CDR2 SQIVND (reference sequence). The CDR3 is 16 residues long. The full variable domain, its missing parts supplied by reference TRBV19 and TRBJ2-7, is DGGITQSPKYLFRKEGQNVTLSCEQNLNHDAMYWYRQDPGQGLRLIYYSQIVNDFQKGDIAEGYSVSREKKESFPLTVTSAQKNPTAFYLCASRYRVEVLTYEQYFGPGTRLTVT.